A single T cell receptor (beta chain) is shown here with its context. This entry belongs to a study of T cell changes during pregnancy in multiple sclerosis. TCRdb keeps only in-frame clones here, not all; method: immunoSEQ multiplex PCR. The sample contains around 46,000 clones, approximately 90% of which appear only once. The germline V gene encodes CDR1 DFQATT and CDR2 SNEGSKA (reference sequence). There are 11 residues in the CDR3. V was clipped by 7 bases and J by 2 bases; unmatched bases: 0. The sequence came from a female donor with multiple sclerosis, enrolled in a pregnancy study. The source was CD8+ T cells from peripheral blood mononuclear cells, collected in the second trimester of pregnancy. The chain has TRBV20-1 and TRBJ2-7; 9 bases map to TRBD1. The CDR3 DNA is TGCAGTGGGACAGGGGCCTACGAGCAGTACTTC. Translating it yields CSGTGAYEQYF.